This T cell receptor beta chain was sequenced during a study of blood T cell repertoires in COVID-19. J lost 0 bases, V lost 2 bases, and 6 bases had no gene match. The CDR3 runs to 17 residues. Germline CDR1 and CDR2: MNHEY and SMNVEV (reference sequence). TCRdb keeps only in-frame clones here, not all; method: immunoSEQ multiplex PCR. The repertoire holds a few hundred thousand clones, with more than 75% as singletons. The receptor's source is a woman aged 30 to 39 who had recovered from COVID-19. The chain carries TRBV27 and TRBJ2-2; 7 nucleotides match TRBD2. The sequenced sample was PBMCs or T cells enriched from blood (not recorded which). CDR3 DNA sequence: TGTGCCAGCAGTTTAATCGGGGGGTATTCGAACACCGGGGAGCTGTTTTTT. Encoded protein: CASSLIGGYSNTGELFF.